The rows below give T cell receptor beta chains drawn from one sample of a study of blood T cell repertoires in COVID-19. Profiled with immunoSEQ multiplex PCR; TCRdb holds only in-frame clones, not every one. The sample shows approximately 210,000 clones, 83% of them seen only once. Sequences were obtained from peripheral blood. The source is a woman between 40 and 50 years old with active or convalescent COVID-19. Each CDR3 is given with its conserved first and last residue. Each record gives: D gene, J gene, clone size, V gene, CDR3 DNA, CDR3 protein. The D gene is left open where the match is weak. The size entry is marked missing in some rows and otherwise reads once, few, many or a size class.

>.|TRBJ2-1|.|TRBV5-1
TGCGCCAGCAGCTTGGCCTCGGGGGACCTCTACAATGAGCAGTTCTTC
CASSLASGDLYNEQFF
>TRBD1|TRBJ1-6|.|TRBV5-1
TGCGCCAGCAGCGACCGGGACAGGGACAATTCACCCCTCCACTTT
CASSDRDRDNSPLHF
>TRBD1|TRBJ1-2|.|TRBV7-8
TGTGCCAGCAGCTCCCTTCAGGGGGCCGGCGGCTACACCTTC
CASSSLQGAGGYTF
>TRBD2|TRBJ2-1|.|TRBV2
TGTGCCAGCAGCCTTCGACTAGCGGGAGAAGGAGAGCAGTTCTTC
CASSLRLAGEGEQFF
>.|TRBJ2-1|.|TRBV20-1
TGCAGTGCTAGTTCCCTTTCGAGCTCCTACAATGAGCAGTTCTTC
CSASSLSSSYNEQFF
>TRBD2|TRBJ2-7|.|TRBV2
TGTGCCAGCATAAAGGCGACTAGCGGATCCTCCTACGAGCAGTACTTC
CASIKATSGSSYEQYF
>.|TRBJ1-1|once|TRBV18
TGTGCCAGCTCACCAACCAGGGAGAACACTGAAGCTTTCTTT
CASSPTRENTEAFF
>.|TRBJ2-1|.|TRBV28
TGTGCCAGCAGTCCCCGTGCCCAGGGTTACTCCTACAATGAGCAGTTCTTC
CASSPRAQGYSYNEQFF
>TRBD1|TRBJ1-2|.|TRBV7-9
TGTGCCAGCAGCAAAGACAGGGGTGGTAACTATGGCTACACCTTC
CASSKDRGGNYGYTF
>.|TRBJ1-3|.|TRBV5-8
TGTGCCAGCAGCCCGGGACTTATCTCTGGAAACACCATATATTTT
CASSPGLISGNTIYF
>.|TRBJ1-3|.|TRBV6-6
TGTGCCAGCCGCCCAGCAGGGACTTCCTCTGGAAACACCATATATTTT
CASRPAGTSSGNTIYF
>TRBD2|TRBJ2-1|.|TRBV14
TGTGCCAGCAGCCCCCCGGGGAGGGGAACCTACAATGAGCAGTTCTTC
CASSPPGRGTYNEQFF
>TRBD1|TRBJ1-5|.|TRBV19
TGTGCCAGTAGCGACAGGGGGCGCTCTCGCAATCAGCCCCAGCATTTT
CASSDRGRSRNQPQHF
>TRBD2|TRBJ2-7|once|TRBV5-1
TGCGCCAGCAGCTTGGAGGGAGGGGTAAACTCGTTTTACGAGCAGTACTTC
CASSLEGGVNSFYEQYF
>TRBD1|TRBJ2-5|.|TRBV10-2
TGCGCCGTTTGGGACAGGGGCTGGGAGACCCAGTACTTC
CAVWDRGWETQYF
>.|TRBJ1-1|.|TRBV12-3/TRBV12-4
TGTGCCAGCAGTTTCGGGAGCAACACTGAAGCTTTCTTT
CASSFGSNTEAFF
>.|TRBJ2-1|.|TRBV12-3/TRBV12-4
TGTGCCAGCAGTTTTCAGGGGTACAATGAGCAGTTCTTC
CASSFQGYNEQFF
>TRBD1|TRBJ1-5|.|TRBV29-1
TGCAGCGCCGGACAGGGGATGAGCAATCAGCCCCAGCATTTT
CSAGQGMSNQPQHF
>.|TRBJ1-1|once|TRBV12-3/TRBV12-4
TGTGCCAGCTTCCAGAGGGAGGGCACTGAAGCTTTCTTT
CASFQREGTEAFF
>.|TRBJ1-1|.|TRBV7-9
TGTGCCAGCAGCTCCAACCCTACTTTCTTT
CASSSNPTFF
>.|TRBJ2-1|once|TRBV30
TGTGCCTGGAGTGTAAAGGGAGCAGGGGGGTTACAGTTCTTC
CAWSVKGAGGLQFF
>.|TRBJ1-1|.|TRBV5-5
TGTGCCAGCAGCCAACACCCCAGGGGTGGGCACACTGAAGCTTTCTTT
CASSQHPRGGHTEAFF
>.|TRBJ1-1|.|TRBV25-1
TGTGCCAGCAGTGACCAAAACAGGGTGAACACTGAAGCTTTCTTT
CASSDQNRVNTEAFF
>.|TRBJ2-2|.|TRBV27
TGTGCCAGCATAAAGATGACAGGAACGAACACCGGGGAGCTGTTTTTT
CASIKMTGTNTGELFF
>.|TRBJ1-1|few|TRBV19
TGTGCCAGTGGCCCGGGCACTGAAGCTTTCTTT
CASGPGTEAFF
>TRBD2|TRBJ2-7|.|TRBV27
TGTGCCAGCAGTTGGGGAGGGACCTACGAGCAGTACTTC
CASSWGGTYEQYF
>.|TRBJ1-4|.|TRBV5-1
TGCGCCAGCAGCTTGGACCGGACACCTAATGAAAAACTGTTTTTT
CASSLDRTPNEKLFF
>.|TRBJ1-2|.|TRBV19
TGTGCCAGTAGTAGTAACAGCTTGGGTAGCTATGGCTACACCTTC
CASSSNSLGSYGYTF
>.|TRBJ2-2|.|TRBV19
TGTGCCAGTAGTATTGGGACATTTACCGGGGAGCTGTTTTTT
CASSIGTFTGELFF
>.|TRBJ1-1|.|TRBV10-1
TGCGCCAGCAGTGGGTCCCGGGTAGGGGACACTGAAGCTTTCTTT
CASSGSRVGDTEAFF
>.|TRBJ1-3|.|TRBV4-3
TGCGCCAGCAGCCAAGACCCGGGAGCCGGAAACACCATATATTTT
CASSQDPGAGNTIYF
>.|TRBJ1-1|.|TRBV7-2
TGTGCCAGCAGCCCACAGGGTGGAGGCACTGAAGCTTTCTTT
CASSPQGGGTEAFF
>.|TRBJ1-4|.|TRBV30
TGTGCCTGGAGTCTCCCGGGGAGAAACGATGAAAAACTGTTTTTT
CAWSLPGRNDEKLFF
>.|TRBJ1-2|once|TRBV3-1/TRBV3-2
TGTGCCAGCAGCCAAATTACATACGGGGCGGGAGGCTACACCTTC
CASSQITYGAGGYTF
>.|TRBJ2-1|.|TRBV11-3
TGTGCCAGCAGCCCAATAACTACGGACAATGAGCAGTTCTTC
CASSPITTDNEQFF
>TRBD1|TRBJ1-1|.|TRBV14
TGTGCCAGCAGCTTACGACAGGGGACTGAAGCTTTCTTT
CASSLRQGTEAFF
>.|TRBJ1-5|.|TRBV18
TGTGCCAGCTCACCAATCCCGACAGGCTATAGCAATCAGCCCCAGCATTTT
CASSPIPTGYSNQPQHF
>.|TRBJ1-1|.|TRBV28
TGTGCCAGCAGTTTCTGGGGAGGGAACACTGAAGCTTTCTTT
CASSFWGGNTEAFF
>.|TRBJ2-3|.|TRBV7-3
TGTGCCAGCAGCTCGACTCGGGTTGGCGCCGAGGGCACAGATACGCAGTATTTT
CASSSTRVGAEGTDTQYF
>TRBD1|TRBJ2-7|.|TRBV18
TGTGCCAGCTCACCACTAGGGACAGACGAGCAGTACTTC
CASSPLGTDEQYF
>.|TRBJ1-4|.|TRBV12-3/TRBV12-4
TGTGCCAGCAGTTCACAAACAGGGGAAAAACTGTTTTTT
CASSSQTGEKLFF
>.|TRBJ1-1|.|TRBV5-1
TGCGCCAGCACCCGGGAGGCGGATATGAACACTGAAGCTTTCTTT
CASTREADMNTEAFF
>.|TRBJ1-3|.|TRBV6-5
TGTGCCAGCAGAACACAGAGCTCTGGAAACACCATATATTTT
CASRTQSSGNTIYF
>TRBD2|TRBJ2-1|.|TRBV10-1
TGCGCCAGCCCCGGGGGGGACTACAATGAGCAGTTCTTC
CASPGGDYNEQFF
>TRBD2|TRBJ2-3|.|TRBV6-4
TGTGCCAGCAGTGTTAGCGGGGGGGCCACAGATACGCAGTATTTT
CASSVSGGATDTQYF
>TRBD1|TRBJ1-3|.|TRBV5-1
TGCGCCACCTCCGAACAGGGGATTTCTGGAAACACCATATATTTT
CATSEQGISGNTIYF
>TRBD1|TRBJ1-2|.|TRBV4-2
TGTGCCAGCAGCCAGAGGCAGGGGGCTGGGGATGGCTACACCTTC
CASSQRQGAGDGYTF
>TRBD1|TRBJ1-1|once|TRBV23-1
TGCGCCAGCAGGATACCTTGGGTGGACAGGGAGAACACTGAAGCTTTCTTT
CASRIPWVDRENTEAFF
>TRBD1|TRBJ1-1|once|TRBV9
TGTGCCAGCAGCCCCGGACAGGGAGGGTATGAAGCTTTCTTT
CASSPGQGGYEAFF
>.|TRBJ1-4|.|TRBV28
TGTGCCAGCGGGAATGGGGCAGGGGTTCTTTATGAAAAACTGTTTTTT
CASGNGAGVLYEKLFF
>TRBD1|TRBJ2-6|.|TRBV24-1
TGTGCCACCAGCGGGACAGGGTTAGGAGGGGCCAACGTCCTGACTTTC
CATSGTGLGGANVLTF
>TRBD2|TRBJ2-2|.|TRBV11-3
TGTGCCAGCAGCTTAGGCCTTAGCGGGAGTGGAACCGGGGAGCTGTTTTTT
CASSLGLSGSGTGELFF
>.|TRBJ1-5|.|TRBV30
TGTGCCTGGAGTGCCGGGACACCTAGCAATCAGCCCCAGCATTTT
CAWSAGTPSNQPQHF
>.|TRBJ1-1|.|TRBV11-2
TGTGCCAGCAGCTTAGTAGGCAGGGGGAACACTGAAGCTTTCTTT
CASSLVGRGNTEAFF
>.|TRBJ1-2|.|TRBV30
TGTGCCTGGAGTCCAGGACAGATTTATGGCTACACCTTC
CAWSPGQIYGYTF
>TRBD2|TRBJ2-7|.|TRBV2
TGTGCCAGCGGACTGACTAGCGGAAGCTACGAGCAGTACTTC
CASGLTSGSYEQYF